This TCR beta chain was identified in a study of blood T cell repertoires in COVID-19. The wider study: Specimens from acute and convalescent COVID-19 originated in the United States, Italy and Spain.

Assay: immunoSEQ multiplex PCR; the TCRdb copy retains only in-frame clones and omits some. Here the sample spans around 200,000 clones, approximately 80% being singletons. V trimming: 11 bases; J trimming: 8 bases; junction bases outside the gene matches: 19. From germline, CDR1 is MDHEN and CDR2 SYDVKM. The CDR3 runs to 17 residues. The source material was peripheral blood. The rearrangement links TRBV28 to TRBJ2-1; TRBD2 matches at 12 bases. The source is a woman aged 70-85 years with COVID-19, enrolled during active disease. The CDR3 sequence: CALIGSSGRATGDEQFF. Here the CDR3 DNA reads TGTGCCTTGATAGGGTCTAGCGGGAGGGCCACGGGCGATGAGCAGTTCTTC.